Here is one T cell receptor (beta chain) with its context. The entry originates in a study of shared clonotypes between healthy human individuals. Genomic DNA from each subset was divided evenly over several immunoSEQ plates. Generated by immunoSEQ multiplex PCR, the TCRdb table keeps only in-frame clones and is missing some. The sample records some 2 million clones, roughly 94% being singletons. This sequence was found in a man between 18 and 29 years old in good health. Source material: naive CD4+ T cells sorted from blood. Noted subset: CD45RA+ positively selected.

In DNA form, the CDR3 reads TGTGCCAGCAGCCGAGGGACAGTCATGGTGGAGACCCAGTACTTC. The encoded protein is CASSRGTVMVETQYF. The V gene is TRBV6-5, the J gene TRBJ2-5; 7 bases match TRBD1. This CDR3 has 15 residues. Trimming removed 6 bases from V and 5 bases from J; junction bases left unmatched: 12. CDR1 and CDR2 (germline): MNHEY, SVGAGI.